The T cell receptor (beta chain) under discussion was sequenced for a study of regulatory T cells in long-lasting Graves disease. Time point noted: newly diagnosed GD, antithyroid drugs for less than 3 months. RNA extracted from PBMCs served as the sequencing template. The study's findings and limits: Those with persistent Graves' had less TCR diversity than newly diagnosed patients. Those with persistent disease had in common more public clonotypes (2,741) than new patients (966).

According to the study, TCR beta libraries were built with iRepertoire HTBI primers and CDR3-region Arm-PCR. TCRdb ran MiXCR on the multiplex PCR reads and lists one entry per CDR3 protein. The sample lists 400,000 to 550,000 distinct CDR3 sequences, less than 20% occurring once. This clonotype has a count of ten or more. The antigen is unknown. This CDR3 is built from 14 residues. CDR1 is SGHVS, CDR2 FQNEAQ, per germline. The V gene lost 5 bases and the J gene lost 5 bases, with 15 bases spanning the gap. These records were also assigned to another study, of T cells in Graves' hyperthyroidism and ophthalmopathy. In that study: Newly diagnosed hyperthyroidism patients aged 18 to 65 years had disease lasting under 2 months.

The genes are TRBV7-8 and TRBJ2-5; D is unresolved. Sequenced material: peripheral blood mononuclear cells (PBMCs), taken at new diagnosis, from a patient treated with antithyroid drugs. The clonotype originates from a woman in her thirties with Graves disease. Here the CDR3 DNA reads TGTGCCAGCAGCGCCCGGGCTCCTTACGAGACCCAGTACTTC. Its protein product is CASSARAPYETQYF.